This T cell receptor (beta chain) was recovered during a study of blood T cell repertoires in COVID-19. Study information: PBMCs, B-cell-depleted T cells, or T cells provided the cDNA or gDNA that made up the material.

Sequenced by immunoSEQ multiplex PCR; TCRdb stores in-frame clones only, minus some. The sample has tens of thousands of clones; about 83% are singletons. V was pared by 8 bases and J by 0 bases, with 10 bases of the junction left unmatched. The length of the CDR3 is 18 residues. Germline V gene lookup returns CDR1 MNHEY and CDR2 SMNVEV (reference sequence). This clonotype originated in a woman aged 55-70 years with COVID-19, enrolled during active disease. The rearrangement links TRBV27 to TRBJ2-6; TRBD1 matches at 10 bases. The source material was peripheral blood. The CDR3: CASAHRGQGPSGANVLTF. CDR3 DNA sequence: TGTGCCAGCGCCCATAGGGGACAGGGGCCCTCTGGGGCCAACGTCCTGACTTTC.